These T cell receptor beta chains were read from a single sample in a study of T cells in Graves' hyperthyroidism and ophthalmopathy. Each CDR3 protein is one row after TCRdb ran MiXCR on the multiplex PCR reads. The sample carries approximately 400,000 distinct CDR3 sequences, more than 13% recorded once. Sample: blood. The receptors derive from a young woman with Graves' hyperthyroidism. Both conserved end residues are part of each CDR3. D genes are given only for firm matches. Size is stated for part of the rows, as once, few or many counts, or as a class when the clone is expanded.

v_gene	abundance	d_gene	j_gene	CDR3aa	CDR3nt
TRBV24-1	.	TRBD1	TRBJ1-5	CATSDRTGNSNQPQHF	TGTGCCACCAGTGATCGGACAGGGAATAGCAATCAGCCCCAGCATTTT
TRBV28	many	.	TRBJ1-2	CASEGNYGYTF	TGTGCCAGCGAAGGAAACTATGGCTACACCTTC
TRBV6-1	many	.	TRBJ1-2	CASTKAVGSGYTF	TGTGCCAGCACTAAAGCGGTAGGGAGTGGCTACACCTTC
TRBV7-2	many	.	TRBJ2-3	CASSLARGQSTDTQYF	TGTGCCAGCAGCTTAGCTCGGGGGCAAAGCACAGATACGCAGTATTTT
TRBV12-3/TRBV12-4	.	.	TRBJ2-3	CASSLDYPTDTQYF	TGTGCCAGCAGTTTAGACTACCCCACAGATACGCAGTATTTT
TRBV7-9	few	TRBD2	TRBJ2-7	CASSLGSSGSGGEQYF	TGTGCCAGCAGCTTAGGGTCTAGCGGGAGTGGGGGAGAGCAGTACTTC
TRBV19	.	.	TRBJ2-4	CASSMEDIQYF	TGTGCCAGTAGTATGGAAGACATTCAGTACTTC
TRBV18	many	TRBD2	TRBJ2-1	CASSPSTSGADEQFF	TGTGCCAGCTCACCTTCGACTAGCGGGGCGGATGAGCAGTTCTTC
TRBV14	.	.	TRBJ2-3	CASSQLAWYTDTQYF	TGTGCCAGCAGCCAACTAGCGTGGTACACAGATACGCAGTATTTT
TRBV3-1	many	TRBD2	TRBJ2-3	CASSPTIAGGLTDTQYF	TGTGCCAGCAGCCCTACCATAGCGGGAGGGCTCACAGATACGCAGTATTTT
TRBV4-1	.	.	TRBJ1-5	CASSYGQTNQPQHF	TGCGCCAGCAGCTACGGACAGACCAATCAGCCCCAGCATTTT
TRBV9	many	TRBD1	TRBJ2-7	CASSVEAGGFYEQYF	TGTGCCAGCAGCGTAGAGGCAGGGGGTTTCTACGAGCAGTACTTC
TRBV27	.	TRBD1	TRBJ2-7	CAGSWTGSVYEQYF	TGTGCCGGCAGCTGGACAGGGTCCGTCTACGAGCAGTACTTC
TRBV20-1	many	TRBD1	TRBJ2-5	CSARPDRGVHQETQYF	TGCAGTGCTAGACCGGACAGGGGGGTCCACCAAGAGACCCAGTACTTC
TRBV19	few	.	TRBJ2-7	CASSMYPPGAYEQYF	TGTGCCAGTAGTATGTACCCCCCGGGGGCCTACGAGCAGTACTTC
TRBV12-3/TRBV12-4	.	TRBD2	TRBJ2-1	CACRTSGRESYNEQFF	TGTGCCTGTCGGACTAGCGGGAGGGAGTCCTACAATGAGCAGTTCTTC
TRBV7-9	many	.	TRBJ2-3	CASSLNSADTQYF	TGTGCCAGCAGCTTAAATTCTGCAGATACGCAGTATTTT
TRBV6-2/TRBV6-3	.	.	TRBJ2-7	CAGRQGGGVGGSYEQYF	TGTGCCGGCCGACAGGGAGGAGGGGTCGGGGGCTCCTACGAGCAGTACTTC
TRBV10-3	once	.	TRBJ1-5	CAISAGGNQPQHF	TGTGCCATCAGCGCAGGGGGCAATCAGCCCCAGCATTTT
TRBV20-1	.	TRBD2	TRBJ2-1	CSATGLAGEPFF	TGCAGTGCCACGGGACTAGCGGGAGAACCGTTCTTC
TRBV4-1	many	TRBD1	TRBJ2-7	CASSLDYRDRPYEQYF	TGCGCCAGCAGCCTGGATTACCGGGACAGACCCTACGAGCAGTACTTC
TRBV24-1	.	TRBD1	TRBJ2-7	CATGDPTGTADEQYF	TGTGCCACCGGTGACCCGACAGGGACCGCGGACGAGCAGTACTTC
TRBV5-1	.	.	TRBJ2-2	CASSLGRGTGELFF	TGCGCCAGCAGCTTGGGGAGGGGCACCGGGGAGCTGTTTTTT
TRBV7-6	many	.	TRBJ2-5	CASSLSGGYQETQYF	TGTGCCAGCAGCTTATCCGGAGGGTACCAAGAGACCCAGTACTTC
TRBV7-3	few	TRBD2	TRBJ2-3	CASSLGRGGRAGGTDTQYF	TGTGCCAGCAGCTTAGGTCGCGGCGGGAGGGCGGGGGGCACAGATACGCAGTATTTT
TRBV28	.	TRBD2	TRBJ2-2	CASSLSGRGGELFF	TGTGCCAGCAGTTTATCAGGGAGGGGCGGGGAGCTGTTTTTT
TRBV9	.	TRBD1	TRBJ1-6	CASSVNRGFLYNSPLHF	TGTGCCAGCAGCGTTAACAGGGGATTCCTCTACAATTCACCCCTCCACTTT
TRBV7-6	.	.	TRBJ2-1	CASSLALGNEQFF	TGTGCCAGCAGCTTAGCTCTAGGTAATGAGCAGTTCTTC
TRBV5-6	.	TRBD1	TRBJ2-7	CASSRPGTGINEQYF	TGTGCCAGCAGTCGTCCCGGGACAGGGATAAACGAGCAGTACTTC
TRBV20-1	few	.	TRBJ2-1	CSARAWEGASYNEQFF	TGCAGTGCTAGAGCTTGGGAGGGGGCCTCCTACAATGAGCAGTTCTTC
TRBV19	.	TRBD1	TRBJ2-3	CASSTDRGTQYF	TGTGCCAGTAGTACGGACAGGGGAACGCAGTATTTT
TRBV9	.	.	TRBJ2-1	CASSTPPGAEQFF	TGTGCCAGCAGCACTCCCCCTGGGGCGGAGCAGTTCTTC
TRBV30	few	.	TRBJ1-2	CAWSHGGALGYTF	TGTGCCTGGAGTCATGGCGGGGCGCTAGGCTACACCTTC
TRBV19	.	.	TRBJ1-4	CASSTSRHNEKLFF	TGTGCCAGTAGTACCTCGCGCCATAATGAAAAACTGTTTTTT
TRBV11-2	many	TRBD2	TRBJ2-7	CASSSLSAGVVYEQYF	TGTGCCAGCAGCAGCTTGTCAGCGGGAGTAGTTTACGAGCAGTACTTC
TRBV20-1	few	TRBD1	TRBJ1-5	CSANRGDSNQPQHF	TGCAGTGCTAACAGGGGCGATAGCAATCAGCCCCAGCATTTT
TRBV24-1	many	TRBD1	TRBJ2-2	CATSDLDGQGNTGELFF	TGTGCCACCAGTGATCTCGACGGACAGGGTAACACCGGGGAGCTGTTTTTT
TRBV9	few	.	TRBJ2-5	CASSVKGQGQETQYF	TGTGCCAGCAGCGTTAAAGGGCAGGGGCAAGAGACCCAGTACTTC
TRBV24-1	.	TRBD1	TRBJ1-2	CATRGTGENYGYTF	TGTGCCACGAGGGGGACAGGGGAAAACTATGGCTACACCTTC
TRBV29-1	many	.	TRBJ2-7	CSVEHSAAEQYF	TGCAGCGTTGAACATTCGGCAGCCGAGCAGTACTTC
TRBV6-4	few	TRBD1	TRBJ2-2	CASRPGTAFTGELFF	TGTGCCAGCAGACCCGGGACAGCCTTCACCGGGGAGCTGTTTTTT
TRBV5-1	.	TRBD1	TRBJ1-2	CASRRAPTGDGYTF	TGCGCCAGCAGACGCGCCCCGACAGGGGACGGCTACACCTTC
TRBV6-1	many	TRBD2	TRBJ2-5	CASSGLAGSETQYF	TGTGCCAGCAGCGGACTAGCGGGGTCTGAGACCCAGTACTTC
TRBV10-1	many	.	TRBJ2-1	CASSESPLREQFF	TGCGCCAGCAGTGAGTCCCCCTTACGAGAGCAGTTCTTC
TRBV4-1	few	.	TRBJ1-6	CASSRQTPDAEPLHF	TGCGCCAGCAGCCGCCAGACGCCGGACGCGGAACCCCTCCACTTT
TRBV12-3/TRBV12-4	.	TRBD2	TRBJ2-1	CASNRGGNEQFF	TGTGCCAGCAACCGGGGGGGCAATGAGCAGTTCTTC
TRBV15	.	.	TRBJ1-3	CATRTGSGNTIYF	TGTGCCACCAGGACAGGCTCTGGAAACACCATATATTTT
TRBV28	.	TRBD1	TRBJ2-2	CASSRTGGANTGELFF	TGTGCCAGCAGTAGGACAGGGGGCGCGAACACCGGGGAGCTGTTTTTT
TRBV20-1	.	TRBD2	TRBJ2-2	CSARPSGSVTGELFF	TGCAGTGCTAGACCTAGCGGGAGTGTCACCGGGGAGCTGTTTTTT
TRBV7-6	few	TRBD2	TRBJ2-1	CASSSGLASYNEQFF	TGTGCCAGCAGCTCAGGACTAGCTTCCTACAATGAGCAGTTCTTC
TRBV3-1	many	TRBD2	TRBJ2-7	CASSQVLLAGSYEQYF	TGTGCCAGCAGCCAAGTTCTACTAGCGGGCTCCTACGAGCAGTACTTC
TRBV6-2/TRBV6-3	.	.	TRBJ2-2	CASSTGLPGELFF	TGTGCCAGCAGTACGGGACTCCCGGGGGAGCTGTTTTTT
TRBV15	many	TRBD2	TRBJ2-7	CATSRELQGTSGTYEQYF	TGTGCCACCAGCAGAGAGCTACAGGGGACTAGCGGGACCTACGAGCAGTACTTC
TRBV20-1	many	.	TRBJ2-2	CSARDRRHYTGELFF	TGCAGTGCTAGAGATCGGCGACACTACACCGGGGAGCTGTTTTTT
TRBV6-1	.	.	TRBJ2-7	CASRETYEQYF	TGTGCCAGCAGGGAGACTTACGAGCAGTACTTC
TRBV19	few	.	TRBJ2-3	CASAPLNTISDTQYF	TGTGCCAGCGCCCCACTTAACACCATCTCAGATACGCAGTATTTT
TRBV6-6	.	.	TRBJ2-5	CASSYYSYQETQYF	TGTGCCAGCAGTTACTACTCCTACCAAGAGACCCAGTACTTC
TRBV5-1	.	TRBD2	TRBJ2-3	CASSPRTSGSGDTQYF	TGCGCCAGCAGCCCTCGGACTAGCGGGAGTGGAGATACGCAGTATTTT
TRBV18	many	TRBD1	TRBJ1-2	CASSHGTGNNYGYTF	TGTGCCAGCTCACACGGGACAGGGAACAACTATGGCTACACCTTC
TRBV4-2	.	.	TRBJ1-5	CASSQGTNSNQPQHF	TGTGCCAGCAGCCAAGGGACGAATAGCAATCAGCCCCAGCATTTT